This entry is about one TCR beta chain. Its antigen is not yet known. Base qualities are not at hand, and no much larger clone is one base apart. RNA was extracted using the RNeasy kit, and roughly 0.45 to 1 microgram was reverse transcribed with random hexamers. TCR beta CDR3 regions were amplified with the immunoSEQ multiplex PCR assay covering 54 Vbeta and 13 Jbeta segments. PCR amplification bias was corrected using a synthetic template baseline for primer optimization and computational correction. The study's own analysis went as follows. Only productive sequences were kept, with reads annotated to V, D and J genes according to IMGT and analyzed in immunoSEQ Analyzer. Clonality was computed as one minus Shannon entropy normalized by log2 of the number of productive unique sequences. For each patient and control, public and private clones were evaluated among the 100 most prevalent clones. Clones were defined as Susac-specific if absent from the healthy and MS cohorts, from around 1,100 published viral clones and from other ImmuneACCESS disease sequences. TCRdb reworked the public reads: Q25 trimming with fastp, MiXCR clone assembly, productive beta chains retained. Entries that share a CDR3 protein sequence are merged under the most common genes and DNA. TCRdb, rather than the study authors, made the V and J calls. The sample profile shows 150,000 to 200,000 distinct CDR3 sequences; about 95% of them were found once. The ten biggest clones cover roughly 0.088% of the sample.

These data are taken from a study of CD8 T cells in Susac syndrome (dated by TCRdb to between 2017 and 2020). The study in broad terms: The study used repertoire sequencing to test whether antigen drove CD8+ T cell activation and differentiation in Susac syndrome.

General findings and caveats noted by the study authors: The number of individuals in the TCR sequencing and HLA analysis was acknowledged as relatively small.

Peripheral blood CD8+ and CD4+ T cells from healthy donors, Susac syndrome patients and multiple sclerosis patients were profiled using high-throughput TCR beta sequencing. Treatment-naive patients with stable or active relapsing-remitting disease fulfilling revised McDonald criteria were used as multiple sclerosis controls. Bulk CD8+ and CD4+ T cells were purified by magnetic negative isolation, while CD8+ TEMRA cells were enriched using FACS. Blood was collected in EDTA tubes and processed within 24 hours, with PBMCs isolated through density gradient centrifugation. PBMCs intended for TCR sequencing were cryopreserved in liquid nitrogen and thawed later in a water bath at 37 degrees C. Purity of sorted or isolated CD4+, CD8+ and CD8+ TEMRA cells was at least 90%. Cut back by 6 bases and 2 bases, the V and J ends lie 8 bases apart. The CDR3 runs 12 residues from the cysteine to the phenylalanine. Here the CDR3 DNA is all that survives: 36 bases in frame from base 1.

The sequence joins TRBV12-3 or TRBV12-4 to TRBJ2-7; the D gene is perhaps TRBD1, from 5 matching bases. The origin of this receptor is a human donor with multiple sclerosis. Source material: CD4+ T cells from PBMCs. In nucleotide form, the sequence is TGTGCCAGCAGCGCAGGGACCTACGAGCAGTACTTC. Translated, this gives CASSAGTYEQYF.